This TCR beta chain stems from a study of blood T cell repertoires in COVID-19. Assay: immunoSEQ multiplex PCR; the TCRdb copy retains only in-frame clones and omits some. The sample yields approximately 68,000 clones, roughly 84% seen once. The V gene's germline CDR1 is KGHSH and CDR2 LQKENI. V dropped 3 bases and J dropped 1; count of bases not matched to a gene: 6. This CDR3 has 16 residues. Sequenced sample: peripheral blood. The V call is TRBV18, the J call TRBJ2-5, with 9 bases aligning to TRBD1. The receptor was isolated from a woman aged 50 to 60 with acute or convalescent COVID-19. CDR3 nucleotide sequence: TGTGCCAGCTCACCGCGGACAGGGGTCCTCCAAGAGACCCAGTACTTC. Encoded protein: CASSPRTGVLQETQYF.